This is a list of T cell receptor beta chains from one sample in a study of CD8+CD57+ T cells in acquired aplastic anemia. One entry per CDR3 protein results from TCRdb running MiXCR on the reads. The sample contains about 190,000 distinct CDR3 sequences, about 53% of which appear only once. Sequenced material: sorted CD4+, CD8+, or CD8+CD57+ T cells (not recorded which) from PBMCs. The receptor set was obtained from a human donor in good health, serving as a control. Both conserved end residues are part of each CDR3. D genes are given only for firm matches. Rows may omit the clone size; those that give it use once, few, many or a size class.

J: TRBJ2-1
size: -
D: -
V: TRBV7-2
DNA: TGTGCCAGCAGCTCTCCACTGTGGGGGCACAATGAGCAGTTCTTC
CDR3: CASSSPLWGHNEQFF

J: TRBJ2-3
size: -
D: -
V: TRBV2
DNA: TGTGCCAGCAGCGCGGGGCAAACCCTCACATCGGATACGCAGTATTTT
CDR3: CASSAGQTLTSDTQYF

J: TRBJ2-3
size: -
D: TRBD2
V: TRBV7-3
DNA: TGTGCCAGCACCGGGACTAGCAGCGCAGATACGCAGTATTTT
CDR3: CASTGTSSADTQYF

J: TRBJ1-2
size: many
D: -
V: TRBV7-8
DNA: TGTGCCAGCAGCTTATACAGGGACGGCTACACCTTC
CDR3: CASSLYRDGYTF

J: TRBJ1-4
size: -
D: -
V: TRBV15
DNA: TGTGCCACCAGCAGAGGCGGGGGGGACAACAATGAAAAACTGTTTTTT
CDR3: CATSRGGGDNNEKLFF

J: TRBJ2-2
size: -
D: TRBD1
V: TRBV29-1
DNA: TGCAGCGTTGAAGAAAAACAGGGGCACGGGGAGCTGTTTTTT
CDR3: CSVEEKQGHGELFF

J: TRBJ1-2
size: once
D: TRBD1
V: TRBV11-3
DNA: TGTGCCAGCAGCTCCAGGGGGGCGGGTCAGGCTTCTTATGGCTACACCTTC
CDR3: CASSSRGAGQASYGYTF

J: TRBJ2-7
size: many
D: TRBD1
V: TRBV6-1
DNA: TGTGCCAGCAGGGACAGGGGGCTGTACGAGCAGTACTTC
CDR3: CASRDRGLYEQYF

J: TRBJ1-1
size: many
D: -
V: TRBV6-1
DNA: TGTGCCAGTACGGACAGCCAGAACACTGAAGCTTTCTTT
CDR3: CASTDSQNTEAFF

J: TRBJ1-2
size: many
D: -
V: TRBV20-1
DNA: TGCAGTGCTAGAGGAGGGGGATTCGGCTATGGCTACACCTTC
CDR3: CSARGGGFGYGYTF

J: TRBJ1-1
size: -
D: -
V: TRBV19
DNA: TGTGCCAGTAGCCAACCGGGACGGCGGATGTCATACACTGAAGCTTTCTTT
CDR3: CASSQPGRRMSYTEAFF

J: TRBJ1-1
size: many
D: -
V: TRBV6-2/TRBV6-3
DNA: TGTGCCAGCAAGGAGAACACTGAAGCTTTCTTT
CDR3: CASKENTEAFF

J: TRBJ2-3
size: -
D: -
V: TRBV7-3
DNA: TGTGCCAGCAGCTTACGGTCTGGACAGGGAGGGGATACGCAGTATTTT
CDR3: CASSLRSGQGGDTQYF

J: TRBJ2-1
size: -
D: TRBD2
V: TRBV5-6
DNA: TGTGCCAGCAGCTTGGGGGGACTAGCGGTGAGTGGCGAGCAGTTCTTC
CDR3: CASSLGGLAVSGEQFF

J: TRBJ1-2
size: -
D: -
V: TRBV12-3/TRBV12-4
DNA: TGTGCCAGCAGTTTAGTTGTCGTTGACAGAGCAACTAGCGGCTACACCTTC
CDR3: CASSLVVVDRATSGYTF

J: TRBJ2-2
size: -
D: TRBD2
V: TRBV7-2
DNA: TGTGCCAGCAGCTTCACTAGCGGGGGGGGTATCGGGGAGCTGCTTTTT
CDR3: CASSFTSGGGIGELLF

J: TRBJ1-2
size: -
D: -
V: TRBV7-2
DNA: TGTGCCAGCAGCCGGACTAGCGGGGGTCGAGGTAACTATGGCTACACCTTC
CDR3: CASSRTSGGRGNYGYTF

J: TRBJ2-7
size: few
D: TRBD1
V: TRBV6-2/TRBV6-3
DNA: TGTGCCAGCAGTTACTCCTTTCAAGGGACAGCGAACTACGAGCAGTACTTC
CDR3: CASSYSFQGTANYEQYF

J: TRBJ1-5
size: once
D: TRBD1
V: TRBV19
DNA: TGTGCCAGTAGTATCAGAACCGGGACAGGGAATCAGCCCCAGCATTTT
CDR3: CASSIRTGTGNQPQHF

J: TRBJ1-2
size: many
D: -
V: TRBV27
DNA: TGTGCCAGCAGTCCCCGGATTCCCAACTATGGCTACACCTTC
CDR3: CASSPRIPNYGYTF

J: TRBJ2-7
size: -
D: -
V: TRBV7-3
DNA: TGTGCCAGCAGCTTAATGTCCAAAAGGGACGAGCAGTACTTC
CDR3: CASSLMSKRDEQYF

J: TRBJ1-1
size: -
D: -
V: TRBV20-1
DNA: TGCAGTGCCTACCAATATTCTTCGGGAGGGGGCACTGAAGCTTTCTTT
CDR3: CSAYQYSSGGGTEAFF

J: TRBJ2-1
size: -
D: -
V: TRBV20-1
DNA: TGCAGTGCTAGGGCGGAGGTTACTTCCTACAATGAGCAGTTCTTC
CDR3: CSARAEVTSYNEQFF

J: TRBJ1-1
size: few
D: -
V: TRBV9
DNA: TGTGCCAGCAGCGTAGAGGACTATCCCCTGGTGAACACTGAAGCTTTCTTT
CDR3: CASSVEDYPLVNTEAFF

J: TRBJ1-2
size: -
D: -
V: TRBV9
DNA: TGTGCCAGCAGCTCTCAAAGGGGGGAAGTAGGGTATGGCTACACCTTC
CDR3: CASSSQRGEVGYGYTF

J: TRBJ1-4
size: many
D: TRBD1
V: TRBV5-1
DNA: TGCGCCAGCAGCTATCATCAGGGGGCGGGAGATGAAAAACTGTTTTTT
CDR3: CASSYHQGAGDEKLFF

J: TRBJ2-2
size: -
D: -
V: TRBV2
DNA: TGTGCCAGCAGGGCTGGGCCCACCGGGGAGCTGTCTTTT
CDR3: CASRAGPTGELSF

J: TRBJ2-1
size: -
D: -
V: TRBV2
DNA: TGTGCCAGCAACAGGCGTGAGGGCAATGAGCAGTTCTTC
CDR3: CASNRREGNEQFF

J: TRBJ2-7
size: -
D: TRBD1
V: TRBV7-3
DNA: TGTGCCAGCAGCCCGACAGGGAAGGGGACCTACGAGCAGTACTTC
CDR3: CASSPTGKGTYEQYF

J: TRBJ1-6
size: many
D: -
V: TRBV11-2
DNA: TGTGCCAGCAGCCCACGTGGGAGGGGGAATTCACCCCTCCACTTT
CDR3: CASSPRGRGNSPLHF

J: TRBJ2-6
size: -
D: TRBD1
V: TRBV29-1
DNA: TGCAGCGTGGTGGACAGGGATGGGGCCAACGTCCTGACTTTC
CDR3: CSVVDRDGANVLTF

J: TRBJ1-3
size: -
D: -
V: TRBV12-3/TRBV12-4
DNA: TGTGCCAGCAGTTTAGGTGGGAATGAGGGAAACACCATATATTTT
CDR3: CASSLGGNEGNTIYF

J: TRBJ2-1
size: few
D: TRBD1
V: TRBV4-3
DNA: TGCGCCAGCAGCCAAGAAGGCGGACAGGGGATGTCGAGCTCCTACAATGAGCAGTTCTTC
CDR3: CASSQEGGQGMSSSYNEQFF

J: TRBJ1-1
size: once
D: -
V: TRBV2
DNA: TGTGCCAGCAGTGGGGCAGGGGTGAGCACTGAAGCTTTCTTT
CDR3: CASSGAGVSTEAFF

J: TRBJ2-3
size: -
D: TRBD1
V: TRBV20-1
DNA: TGCAGTGCTAGCGCAGGGGGCGGCACAGATACGCAGTATTTT
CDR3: CSASAGGGTDTQYF

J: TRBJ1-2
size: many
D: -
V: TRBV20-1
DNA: TGCAGTGCCAGAGAAACAGGGCGGCCTAACTATGGCTACACCTTC
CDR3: CSARETGRPNYGYTF

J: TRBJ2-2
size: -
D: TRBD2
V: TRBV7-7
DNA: TGTGCCAGCAGCCCACCGGGAGGGACCGGGGAGCTGTTTTTT
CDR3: CASSPPGGTGELFF

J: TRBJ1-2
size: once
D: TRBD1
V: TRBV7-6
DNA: TGTGCCAGCAGGGACAGGGCGGGCTATGGCTACACCTTC
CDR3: CASRDRAGYGYTF

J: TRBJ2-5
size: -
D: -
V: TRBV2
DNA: TGTGCCAGCGCCGGACAGGGAGGGGAGACCCAGTACTTC
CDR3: CASAGQGGETQYF

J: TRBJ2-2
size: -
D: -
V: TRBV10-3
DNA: TGTGCCATCAGAGGATCCTTCGCGAACACCGGGGAGCTGTTTTTT
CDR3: CAIRGSFANTGELFF

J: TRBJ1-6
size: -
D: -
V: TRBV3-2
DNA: TGTGCCAGCAGCTCACGGGACACGGGGAATTCACCCCTCCACTTT
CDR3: CASSSRDTGNSPLHF

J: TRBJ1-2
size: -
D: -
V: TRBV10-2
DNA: TGCGCCAGCAGTGCCAGAAACTATGGCTACACCTTC
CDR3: CASSARNYGYTF

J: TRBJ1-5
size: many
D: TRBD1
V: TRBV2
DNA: TGTGCCAGCCAGGACAGGGATGAGGATCAGCCCCAGCATTTT
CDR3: CASQDRDEDQPQHF

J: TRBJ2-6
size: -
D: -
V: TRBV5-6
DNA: TGTGCCAGCAGCCAATCAACAGGGAGTACCTCTGGGGCCAACGTCCTGACTTTC
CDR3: CASSQSTGSTSGANVLTF

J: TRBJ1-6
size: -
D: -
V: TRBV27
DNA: TGTGCCAGCAGTTTTATTGGCCAGCTGAGTTCACCCCTCCACTTT
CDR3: CASSFIGQLSSPLHF

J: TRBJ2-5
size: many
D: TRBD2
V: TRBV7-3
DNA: TGTGCCAGCAGCTTCGGGGGGGCCTCTGAGACCCAGTACTTC
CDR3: CASSFGGASETQYF

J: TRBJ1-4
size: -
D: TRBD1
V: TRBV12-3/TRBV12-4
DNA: TGTGCCAGCAGTTCGCGAACAGGGGTGGATGAAATACTGTTTTTT
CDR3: CASSSRTGVDEILFF

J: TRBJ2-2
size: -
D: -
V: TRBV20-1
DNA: TGCAGTGCTAGTACTGTTACGAACACTGGGGAGCTGTTTTTT
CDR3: CSASTVTNTGELFF